The clone carrying this T cell receptor beta chain was seen ten or more times. The target antigen is unknown. The sample belongs to a study of CD8 T cells in ankylosing spondylitis. Study-wide results and limits: Blood of patients with ankylosing spondylitis appeared to be characterized by a TCR beta motif of eight or nine highly homologous variants. The authors reported significant enrichment of disease-linked clones in matched ankylosing spondylitis synovial fluid.

Quantitative 5'-RACE with molecular barcodes produced the TCR beta libraries. Using its own MiXCR run on the 5' RACE reads, TCRdb lists one record per CDR3 protein. The sample includes about 460,000 distinct CDR3 sequences, roughly 5% of them seen just once. Trimming took 5 bases from V and 3 from J, leaving 7 bases between them. Germline lookup yields CDR1 SGHTA and CDR2 FQGNSA. This CDR3 region has 13 residues. Specimen: blood, either unsorted or a sorted T cell fraction (not recorded which). The receptor's source is a male donor with ankylosing spondylitis. The genes are TRBV7-2 and TRBJ1-4; no firm D call. The CDR3 DNA sequence: TGTGCCAGCAGCCTCGGTCCTAATGAAAAACTGTTTTTT. It codes for CASSLGPNEKLFF.